These 26 T cell receptor beta chains originate from one sample sequenced in a study of radiotherapy plus CTLA-4 blockade in lung cancer. Produced via immunoSEQ multiplex PCR; TCRdb's table is partial and in-frame only. The sample yields 35,000 to 45,000 clones, roughly four fifths seen once. The source was peripheral blood, collected from a patient treated with radiotherapy plus ipilimumab. The source of these receptors is a human donor with non-small cell lung cancer whose response to radiotherapy plus ipilimumab could not be evaluated.

This rearrangement joins TRBV19 to TRBJ2-3, with a tentative D call TRBD2 (6 bases). This CDR3 region has 16 residues. The V gene's germline CDR1 is LNHDA and CDR2 SQIVND (reference sequence). Deletions cut 3 bases from V and 4 bases from J, with 17 bases between. CDR3 residues: CASSIPRLGYADTQYF. CDR3 bases: TGTGCCAGTAGTATTCCGCGACTAGGGTACGCAGATACGCAGTATTTT.

V and J are TRBV28 and TRBJ2-7; no firm D call. CDR3 length: 12 amino acids. CDR1 and CDR2 from the germline V gene are MDHEN and SYDVKM. The V and J ends lost 2 bases and 7 bases respectively, with 9 bases between them. The CDR3 spells CASSLPGKEQYF. The CDR3 bases are TGTGCCAGCAGTTTACCGGGTAAGGAGCAGTACTTC.

The V call is TRBV11-2, the J call TRBJ2-7; 9 positions match TRBD2. Germline lookup yields CDR1 SGHAT and CDR2 FQNNGV. The CDR3 runs to 16 residues. V trimming: 3 bases; J trimming: 2 bases; junction bases outside the gene matches: 8. This chain's CDR3 is CASSFGTSLGPYEQYF. The DNA of the CDR3 is TGTGCCAGCAGCTTTGGGACTAGCCTAGGCCCCTACGAGCAGTACTTC.

A few counts support this clone. This chain uses TRBV2 with TRBJ1-2; TRBD1 matches 7 bases. The CDR3 sequence is 13 residues long. Germline V gene sequence: CDR1 SNHLY, CDR2 FYNNEI. V shed 8 bases and J 3 bases; nucleotides not matched to a gene: 6. The CDR3 DNA reads TGTGCCAGCCAGGGAACAGGGGACTATGGCTACACCTTC. It yields the protein CASQGTGDYGYTF.

Here the CDR3 DNA reads TGCAGCGTTGGGTGGGGGGTGAACACTGAAGCTTTCTTT. Protein: CSVGWGVNTEAFF. The J gene is TRBJ1-1, the V gene TRBV29-1, with a possible D match to TRBD1 (5 bases). CDR1 and CDR2 from the germline V gene are SQVTM and ANQGSEA. Deletions cut 4 bases from V and 0 bases from J, with 9 bases between. CDR3 length equals 13 residues.

The rearrangement uses TRBV10-1 and TRBJ1-5; D perhaps matches TRBD1 (5 bases). Germline V lookup: CDR1 WNHNN, CDR2 SYGVQD (reference sequence). Trimming pared 10 bases from V and 8 bases from J, leaving 12 bases between. The CDR3 covers 11 residues. The DNA for the CDR3 is TGCGCCATCCGGGGGACGGAGCCCCAGCATTTT. Translation: CAIRGTEPQHF.

This clone occurred a few times. V and J are TRBV7-2 and TRBJ2-5; D not certain. The tail of the sequence fits TRBJ2-7 better, so the J call may be wrong. Looked up from germline, CDR1 is SGHTA and CDR2 is FQGNSA. CDR3 size: 13 residues. DNA for the CDR3: TGTGCCAGCAGCTTAAACAGATTCTACGAGCAGTACTTC. Translating it yields CASSLNRFYEQYF.

The count of this clone is one. The gene calls are TRBV7-2 and TRBJ2-7, with a weak D call TRBD2 (6 bases). Germline V gene lookup returns CDR1 SGHTA and CDR2 FQGNSA. CDR3 size: 14 residues. The germline V and J ends were trimmed by 0 bases and 5 bases, with 11 bases remaining between them. The CDR3 coding sequence is TGTGCCAGCAGCTTAGCCGCTCAGCGGGACGAGCAGTACTTC. It codes for CASSLAAQRDEQYF.

The chain employs TRBV18 and TRBJ2-5; D might be TRBD2 (5 bases). This CDR3 is 14 amino acids long. Per germline, CDR1 KGHSH and CDR2 LQKENI. V lost 4 bases to trimming and J lost 5 bases, with 14 bases between them. The CDR3 sequence is CASSLGLTWETQYF. The CDR3 bases are TGTGCCAGCTCACTCGGACTTACTTGGGAGACCCAGTACTTC.

A single count supports this clone. The chain combines TRBV28 with TRBJ2-1, with TRBD2 matching over 15 bases. The CDR3 length is 17 residues. Germline loops: CDR1 MDHEN, CDR2 SYDVKM. V shed 8 bases, J shed 4 bases, and the junction held 9 bases outside the gene matches. CDR3 protein: CASLPGTSGRLYNEQFF. The CDR3 DNA is TGTGCCAGCTTACCCGGGACTAGCGGGAGGTTGTACAATGAGCAGTTCTTC.

The chain carries TRBV4-1 and TRBJ1-2; D is unresolved. Per the germline V gene, CDR1 is MGHRA and CDR2 is YSYEKL. V was trimmed by 1 base and J by 0 bases, leaving 9 bases between them. The CDR3 sequence is 15 residues long. CDR3 region: CASSQGVGTNYGYTF. The CDR3 DNA reads as TGCGCCAGCAGCCAAGGGGTCGGGACTAACTATGGCTACACCTTC.

This rearrangement joins TRBV4-1 to TRBJ2-2; TRBD2 matches at 7 bases. From germline, CDR1 is MGHRA and CDR2 YSYEKL. J gave up 4 bases and V 4 bases, and 6 bases lay outside the gene matches. This CDR3 is 15 amino acids long. CDR3 sequence (DNA): TGCGCCAGCAGCCGAATTGGGGGGGTCACCGGGGAGCTGTTTTTT. Translated, it gives CASSRIGGVTGELFF.

V usage is TRBV27 and J usage is TRBJ2-3, with no clear D. Germline CDR1 and CDR2: MNHEY and SMNVEV (reference sequence). The CDR3 totals 14 residues. Trimming took 0 bases from V and 2 from J, leaving 6 bases between them. CDR3 sequence (DNA): TGTGCCAGCAGTTTATCATTATACACAGATACGCAGTATTTT. Translation: CASSLSLYTDTQYF.

CDR3 in amino acids: CAGFGLGGELFF. The CDR3, as DNA: TGTGCCGGGTTTGGGCTCGGCGGGGAGCTGTTTTTT. The chain joins TRBV30 to TRBJ2-2; no firm D call. The CDR3 has 12 amino acids. Germline CDR1 GTSNPN, CDR2 SVGIG (reference sequence). V was cut by 8 bases and J by 7 bases, with 14 bases left in between.

DNA for the CDR3: TGTGCCAGCAGTGGCCTACTCCAGGGGTTGAATAACCAGCAGTACTTC. Translated, it gives CASSGLLQGLNNQQYF. The chain couples TRBV6-1 to TRBJ2-7; a weak D match, TRBD1 (6 bases). CDR3 length: 16 amino acids. Germline loops: CDR1 MNHNS, CDR2 SASEGT. V was shortened by 4 bases and J by 8 bases, with 24 bases between the two germline ends.

The chain has TRBV5-1 and TRBJ2-6, with D possibly being TRBD2 (6 bases). The length of the CDR3 is 17 residues. The germline V gene encodes CDR1 SGHRS and CDR2 YFSETQ. The V and J ends lost 4 bases and 0 bases respectively, with 14 bases between them. As DNA, the CDR3 is TGCGCCAGCAGCCGCGAGCGGGTCTTCTCTGGGGCCAACGTCCTGACTTTC. The encoded protein is CASSRERVFSGANVLTF.

This clone occurred a few times. The chain has TRBV5-1 and TRBJ1-4, with a weak D call TRBD1 (5 bases). Germline lookup yields CDR1 SGHRS and CDR2 YFSETQ. The CDR3 is 15 residues long. Trimming took 2 bases from V and 1 from J, leaving 9 bases between them. CDR3 sequence reads: CASSFVGGTNEKLFF. The CDR3 DNA follows: TGCGCCAGCAGCTTCGTCGGGGGAACTAATGAAAAACTGTTTTTT.

This clone was observed a handful of times. This chain uses TRBV7-9 with TRBJ1-2; unclear D gene. The germline gives CDR1 SEHNR, CDR2 FQNEAQ (reference sequence). Deletions cut 2 bases from V and 0 bases from J, with 10 bases between. This CDR3 comprises 15 residues. CDR3 sequence (DNA): TGTGCCAGCAGCTTATCCCCTGGCACTAACTATGGCTACACCTTC. This sequence encodes CASSLSPGTNYGYTF.

This clone was recorded once. This chain uses TRBV4-1 with TRBJ1-5; D uncertain. Germline V gene sequence: CDR1 MGHRA, CDR2 YSYEKL. The V end was cut by 1 base, the J end by 9 bases, with 10 bases between. The length of the CDR3 is 13 residues. CDR3 in amino acids: CASSQAPGGPQHF. CDR3 DNA: TGCGCCAGCAGCCAAGCACCGGGTGGGCCCCAGCATTTT.

This clone was counted between two and nine times. This sequence joins TRBV6-6 and TRBJ2-4; D is ambiguous. The CDR3 spans 13 residues. Trimming removed 0 bases at V and 12 bases at J, with 12 bases between. Germline V gene data show CDR1 as MNHNY and CDR2 as SVGAGI (reference sequence). The CDR3 region has the DNA TGTGCCAGCAGTTACTCTAAACTATCGGCTCAGTACTTC. Encoded protein: CASSYSKLSAQYF.

V gene TRBV5-1 combines with J gene TRBJ2-1, with 7 positions matching TRBD2. This CDR3 is 15 amino acids long. With V trimmed by 4 bases and J by 1 base, 5 bases remained unmatched. Germline values: CDR1 SGHRS, CDR2 YFSETQ. CDR3 amino acids: CASSLSGVSYNEQFF. The CDR3 DNA reads TGCGCCAGCAGCCTGAGCGGGGTGTCCTACAATGAGCAGTTCTTC.

The chain links TRBV28 to TRBJ2-7; 11 bases agree with TRBD1. Germline-derived CDR1 and CDR2 are MDHEN and SYDVKM. The J segment lost 0 bases and the V segment lost 7 bases, leaving 11 bases of the junction unmatched. The CDR3 spans 17 residues. The CDR3 nucleotides are TGTGCCAGCAAGTCTCCACCCGGACAGGGGGCCTCCTACGAGCAGTACTTC. Protein: CASKSPPGQGASYEQYF.

This CDR3 is CASSYRTGGYGYTF. As DNA, the CDR3 is TGTGCCAGCAGCTACCGGACAGGGGGATATGGCTACACCTTC. The chain has TRBV5-4 and TRBJ1-2; 10 bases are a match to TRBD1. The J segment lost 5 bases and the V segment lost 3 bases, leaving 4 bases of the junction unmatched. CDR3 length equals 14 residues. Germline CDR1 is SGHNT and CDR2 is YYREEE (reference sequence).

Comments on this clone: Germline and junction disagree at one end, which may indicate a read error. The J gene is TRBJ1-2, the V gene TRBV11-2; TRBD1 is a possible D gene (6 bases). Germline V gene data show CDR1 as SGHAT and CDR2 as FQNNGV. The CDR3 is made up of 12 amino acids. The CDR3 here is CASSLDRTGSSF. The CDR3 DNA reads TGTGCCAGCAGCTTAGATCGAACAGGGTCCTCCTTC. The full variable domain, completed using reference TRBV11-2 and TRBJ1-2, is EAGVAQSPRYKIIEKRQSVAFWCNPISGHATLYWYQQILGQGPKLLIQFQNNGVVDDSQLPKDRFSAERLKGVDSTLKIQPAKLEDSAVYLCASSLDRTGSSFGSGTRLTVV.

The chain couples TRBV7-8 to TRBJ2-5, with TRBD2 identical over 11 bases. Germline CDR1 and CDR2: SGHVS and FQNEAQ. CDR3 length: 15 residues. After removal of 5 bases from V and 3 bases from J, the junction contained 5 bases not matched to a gene. This CDR3 is CASSKTGLAEETQYF. CDR3 coding DNA: TGTGCCAGCAGCAAAACGGGACTAGCGGAAGAGACCCAGTACTTC.

This rearrangement joins TRBV9 to TRBJ2-7, with 9 bases identical to TRBD2. J gave up 1 base and V 0 bases, and 2 bases lay outside the gene matches. The CDR3 is 15 residues long. Germline CDR1 reads SGDLS; CDR2 reads YYNGEE. This CDR3 is CASSVEAGGSYEQYF. For the CDR3, the DNA is TGTGCCAGCAGCGTAGAGGCGGGAGGGTCCTACGAGCAGTACTTC.